A selection of T cell receptor beta chains follows, all from one sample in a study of cytomegalovirus exposure and HLA in healthy donors. Sequencing used immunoSEQ multiplex PCR; TCRdb keeps in-frame clones, though not all of them. The data include 95,000 to 110,000 clones; the top ten clones carry less than 4%. The material sequenced was PBMCs. These receptors were obtained from a man in his forties or fifties in good health and CMV-seronegative. Each CDR3 is given with its conserved first and last residue. D genes are given only for firm matches.

CDR3 DNA: TGTGCCACCAGCAGAGATGCTGGGACAGCCTCTAACTATGGCTACACCTTC
CDR3 protein: CATSRDAGTASNYGYTF
D gene: TRBD1
V gene: TRBV15
J gene: TRBJ1-2

CDR3 DNA: TGTGCCAGCAGCTCCCTTCTCAGGGCCACTGAAGCTTTCTTT
CDR3 protein: CASSSLLRATEAFF
D gene: -
V gene: TRBV7-2
J gene: TRBJ1-1

CDR3 DNA: TGTGCCAGCAGTCCCACCGGGAGGGCCAACACCGGGGAGCTGTTTTTT
CDR3 protein: CASSPTGRANTGELFF
D gene: TRBD2
V gene: TRBV27
J gene: TRBJ2-2

CDR3 DNA: TGTGCCAGCAGCGAGCGGGCAGGTACAGATACGCAGTATTTT
CDR3 protein: CASSERAGTDTQYF
D gene: -
V gene: TRBV11-2
J gene: TRBJ2-3

CDR3 DNA: TGCAGTGCTCCAACATATGGCTACACCTTC
CDR3 protein: CSAPTYGYTF
D gene: -
V gene: TRBV20-1
J gene: TRBJ1-2

CDR3 DNA: TGTGCCAGCAGCGACAGGGAGCACACTGAAGCTTTCTTT
CDR3 protein: CASSDREHTEAFF
D gene: TRBD1
V gene: TRBV6-5
J gene: TRBJ1-1

CDR3 DNA: TGTGCCAGCAGCTTTAACCTAGACCCCAACACTGAAGCTTTCTTT
CDR3 protein: CASSFNLDPNTEAFF
D gene: -
V gene: TRBV7-9
J gene: TRBJ1-1

CDR3 DNA: TGTGCCAGCAGCTTTGGGACAGCGTCCAACACTGAAGCTTTCTTT
CDR3 protein: CASSFGTASNTEAFF
D gene: TRBD1
V gene: TRBV28
J gene: TRBJ1-1

CDR3 DNA: TGTGCCAGCAGCCCCAGGGTCGGTAACTATGGCTACACCTTC
CDR3 protein: CASSPRVGNYGYTF
D gene: -
V gene: TRBV7-6
J gene: TRBJ1-2

CDR3 DNA: TGTGCCAGTACGGAGCGGCACTCCTACAATGAGCAGTTCTTC
CDR3 protein: CASTERHSYNEQFF
D gene: -
V gene: TRBV19
J gene: TRBJ2-1

CDR3 DNA: TGTGCCAGCAGTTCGACAGGGGACAATCAGCCCCAGCATTTT
CDR3 protein: CASSSTGDNQPQHF
D gene: TRBD1
V gene: TRBV6-5
J gene: TRBJ1-5

CDR3 DNA: TGTGCCAGTAGTAAGACCGGGACAGGGAGCGGCGAGCAGTACTTC
CDR3 protein: CASSKTGTGSGEQYF
D gene: TRBD1
V gene: TRBV19
J gene: TRBJ2-7

CDR3 DNA: TGTGCCAGCACTTTCGTACAGGCGTTCACAGATACGCAGTATTTT
CDR3 protein: CASTFVQAFTDTQYF
D gene: -
V gene: TRBV6-1
J gene: TRBJ2-3

CDR3 DNA: TGTGCCAGCAGTTCCCGCCCCTCGGAGAATCAGCCCCAGCATTTT
CDR3 protein: CASSSRPSENQPQHF
D gene: -
V gene: TRBV27
J gene: TRBJ1-5

CDR3 DNA: TGCGCCAGCAGACCGGGGGGCCCGAACACCGGGGAGCTGTTTTTT
CDR3 protein: CASRPGGPNTGELFF
D gene: -
V gene: TRBV10-1
J gene: TRBJ2-2

CDR3 DNA: TGTGCCAGCAGTCTACGGACTAGCGGGAATACCGGGGAGCTGTTTTTT
CDR3 protein: CASSLRTSGNTGELFF
D gene: TRBD2
V gene: TRBV27
J gene: TRBJ2-2

CDR3 DNA: TGTGCCAGCAGTGAACCAGGGAGGAGCGGCTACACCTTC
CDR3 protein: CASSEPGRSGYTF
D gene: -
V gene: TRBV6-1
J gene: TRBJ1-2

CDR3 DNA: TGTGCCAGCAGCTTAGTACCGGACAGCAGCTACGAGCAGTACTTC
CDR3 protein: CASSLVPDSSYEQYF
D gene: -
V gene: TRBV7-2
J gene: TRBJ2-7

CDR3 DNA: TGTGCCAGCAGCTTAGGGGCAGTGACTCAGCCCCAGCATTTT
CDR3 protein: CASSLGAVTQPQHF
D gene: -
V gene: TRBV7-2
J gene: TRBJ1-5

CDR3 DNA: TGCAGCGCGGGGGTGGGGACAGGAAACAATGAGCAGTTCTTC
CDR3 protein: CSAGVGTGNNEQFF
D gene: TRBD1
V gene: TRBV29-1
J gene: TRBJ2-1

CDR3 DNA: TGCGCCAGCAGCTACACCGGGACAGGGATTTTCACAGATACGCAGTATTTT
CDR3 protein: CASSYTGTGIFTDTQYF
D gene: TRBD1
V gene: TRBV5-1
J gene: TRBJ2-3

CDR3 DNA: TGCGCCAGCAGCCAAGATCTGCAGGGCAGTAGCACAGATACGCAGTATTTT
CDR3 protein: CASSQDLQGSSTDTQYF
D gene: -
V gene: TRBV4-3
J gene: TRBJ2-3

CDR3 DNA: TGTGCCAGCAGTGACCATGGGACAGACTTTTACGGCTACACCTTC
CDR3 protein: CASSDHGTDFYGYTF
D gene: TRBD1
V gene: TRBV25-1
J gene: TRBJ1-2

CDR3 DNA: TGTGCCAGCAGTGATGGTCGGGACACCGGGGAGCTGTTTTTT
CDR3 protein: CASSDGRDTGELFF
D gene: -
V gene: TRBV25-1
J gene: TRBJ2-2

CDR3 DNA: TGTGCCTGGAGGGCGGGGTCCTACGAGCAGTACTTC
CDR3 protein: CAWRAGSYEQYF
D gene: -
V gene: TRBV30
J gene: TRBJ2-7

CDR3 DNA: TGCGCCAGCAGCTTGGGGGACAGGGGCGATCAGCCCCAGCATTTT
CDR3 protein: CASSLGDRGDQPQHF
D gene: TRBD1
V gene: TRBV5-1
J gene: TRBJ1-5

CDR3 DNA: TGCGCCAGCAGCTTGGGGACAGGGGGCATTCAGTACTTC
CDR3 protein: CASSLGTGGIQYF
D gene: TRBD1
V gene: TRBV5-1
J gene: TRBJ2-4

CDR3 DNA: TGTGCCAGCAGGGCCGGGACAGGGAGTGAAAAACTGTTTTTT
CDR3 protein: CASRAGTGSEKLFF
D gene: TRBD1
V gene: TRBV2
J gene: TRBJ1-4

CDR3 DNA: TGTGCCAGCAGCTCGGGAGGGTCCTATAATTCACCCCTCCACTTT
CDR3 protein: CASSSGGSYNSPLHF
D gene: -
V gene: TRBV7-7
J gene: TRBJ1-6